This is a list of T cell receptor beta chains from one sample in a study of T-cell memory formation after mild COVID-19. TCRdb redid the calling of the 5' RACE reads with MiXCR, one entry per CDR3 protein. The data contain around 300,000 distinct CDR3 sequences, more than 15% of them seen just once; the ten biggest clones take up roughly 24%. What was sequenced was PBMCs or a T cell subset sorted from them (not recorded which). The receptors were sampled from a man aged 18 to 29 who had mild COVID-19 (a few samples of this study predate the infection). Cell type and time point are not known. Both conserved end residues are part of each CDR3. A D gene is named only where the DNA matches it firmly. Size is stated for part of the rows, as once, few or many counts, or as a class when the clone is expanded.

TRBJ2-5	many	TRBD1	TRBV4-2	CASSQDLKDRVPYF	TGTGCCAGCAGCCAAGATCTGAAGGACAGGGTTCCGTACTTC
TRBJ2-7	.	TRBD2	TRBV7-6	CASSLGGTIYEQYF	TGTGCCAGCAGCTTAGGGGGGACTATCTACGAGCAGTACTTC
TRBJ2-4	.	.	TRBV20-1	CSAMLAGSAKNIQYF	TGCAGTGCTATGTTGGCGGGGAGCGCCAAAAACATTCAGTACTTC
TRBJ1-5	.	TRBD1	TRBV4-2	CASSPPGQGHQPQHF	TGTGCCAGCAGCCCCCCGGGACAGGGACATCAGCCCCAGCATTTT
TRBJ2-1	few	TRBD2	TRBV9	CASSVDRGAYNEQFF	TGTGCCAGCAGCGTAGATCGGGGGGCCTACAATGAGCAGTTCTTC
TRBJ1-1	few	.	TRBV7-8	CASSLQSLTASPSNTEAFF	TGTGCCAGCAGCTTACAGTCCTTGACAGCTTCTCCCTCGAACACTGAAGCTTTCTTT
TRBJ2-5	few	.	TRBV20-1	CSARGTVQETQYF	TGCAGTGCTAGAGGGACAGTCCAAGAGACCCAGTACTTC
TRBJ1-5	.	TRBD1	TRBV18	CASSLGQDDQPQHF	TGTGCCAGCTCCCTCGGACAGGACGATCAGCCCCAGCATTTT
TRBJ1-2	few	TRBD1	TRBV6-5	CASSYSKTGGNGYTF	TGTGCCAGCAGTTACTCGAAGACAGGGGGAAATGGCTACACCTTC
TRBJ2-5	.	.	TRBV27	CASRPAGSPSETQYF	TGTGCCAGCAGACCTGCGGGGAGCCCCAGTGAGACCCAGTACTTC
TRBJ2-3	.	.	TRBV12-3/TRBV12-4	CASSLIRRETDTQYF	TGTGCCAGCAGTTTAATCCGCAGGGAAACAGATACGCAGTATTTT
TRBJ2-1	few	TRBD2	TRBV9	CASSTTGTIYNEQFF	TGTGCCAGCAGCACAACCGGGACTATCTACAATGAGCAGTTCTTC
TRBJ1-5	.	TRBD1	TRBV20-1	CSAREGGAGDQPQHF	TGCAGTGCTAGAGAAGGGGGCGCGGGTGATCAGCCCCAGCATTTT
TRBJ2-3	.	.	TRBV6-1	CASRGAAGADTQYF	TGTGCCAGCAGGGGAGCCGCGGGCGCCGATACGCAGTATTTT
TRBJ2-3	.	.	TRBV11-2	CASSLNQGGDTQYF	TGTGCCAGCAGCTTAAATCAGGGGGGGGATACGCAGTATTTT
TRBJ2-5	many	TRBD2	TRBV5-1	CASRPGLAGETQYF	TGCGCCAGCAGACCGGGACTAGCGGGGGAGACCCAGTACTTC
TRBJ1-2	.	.	TRBV7-2	CASSLGHGTNYGYTF	TGTGCCAGCAGCTTAGGGCACGGTACTAACTATGGCTACACCTTC
TRBJ2-7	.	.	TRBV5-1	CASSLEGTREQYF	TGCGCCAGCAGCTTGGAAGGGACCAGGGAGCAGTACTTC
TRBJ2-5	.	TRBD2	TRBV6-2/TRBV6-3	CASRAPPGLAGETQYF	TGTGCCAGCAGAGCCCCGCCGGGACTAGCTGGCGAGACCCAGTACTTC
TRBJ1-2	many	TRBD1	TRBV29-1	CSVETGGGYGYTF	TGCAGCGTTGAGACAGGGGGCGGCTATGGCTACACCTTC
TRBJ2-4	few	.	TRBV6-2/TRBV6-3	CASSYSLGGNIQYF	TGTGCCAGCAGTTACTCGTTGGGCGGAAACATTCAGTACTTC
TRBJ1-1	.	TRBD1	TRBV7-2	CASSTHGRQGADPEAFF	TGTGCCAGCAGCACACATGGCAGACAGGGGGCAGACCCTGAAGCTTTCTTT
TRBJ2-2	few	.	TRBV4-3	CASSQDPDTRTGELFF	TGCGCCAGCAGCCAAGATCCGGACACCCGCACCGGGGAGCTGTTTTTT
TRBJ2-7	.	.	TRBV7-9	CASSPRQGWSDEQYF	TGTGCCAGCAGCCCACGGCAGGGATGGTCGGACGAGCAGTACTTC
TRBJ1-1	many	TRBD1	TRBV5-1	CASSRQGQNTEAFF	TGCGCCAGCAGCCGACAGGGGCAGAACACTGAAGCTTTCTTT
TRBJ2-3	many	TRBD2	TRBV4-3	CASSQTPSSGGPQYF	TGCGCCAGCAGCCAAACCCCGTCAAGCGGGGGGCCGCAGTATTTT
TRBJ2-7	many	.	TRBV4-1	CASSQDLGKQYF	TGCGCCAGCAGCCAAGATTTGGGGAAGCAGTACTTC
TRBJ1-1	.	TRBD1	TRBV7-2	CASSYGQGGHGREAFF	TGTGCCAGCAGTTATGGACAGGGAGGGCATGGAAGAGAAGCTTTCTTT
TRBJ1-4	.	.	TRBV5-4	CASSLPPNEKLFF	TGTGCCAGCAGCTTGCCTCCTAATGAAAAACTGTTTTTT
TRBJ2-2	.	.	TRBV15	CATSGRNTGELIF	TGTGCCACCAGCGGCAGGAACACCGGGGAGCTGATTTTT
TRBJ1-5	few	TRBD1	TRBV19	CASSDDRDQPQHF	TGTGCCAGTAGTGACGACAGGGATCAGCCCCAGCATTTT
TRBJ2-7	few	.	TRBV7-2	CASSFGRSSYEQYF	TGTGCCAGCAGCTTTGGACGGAGCTCCTACGAGCAGTACTTC
TRBJ1-4	.	.	TRBV7-2	CASSLRRFNEKLFF	TGTGCCAGCAGCTTACGGCGGTTTAATGAAAAACTGTTTTTT
TRBJ2-3	.	.	TRBV7-3	CASSSPGRGDTQYF	TGTGCCAGCAGCTCCCCGGGAAGGGGGGATACGCAGTATTTT